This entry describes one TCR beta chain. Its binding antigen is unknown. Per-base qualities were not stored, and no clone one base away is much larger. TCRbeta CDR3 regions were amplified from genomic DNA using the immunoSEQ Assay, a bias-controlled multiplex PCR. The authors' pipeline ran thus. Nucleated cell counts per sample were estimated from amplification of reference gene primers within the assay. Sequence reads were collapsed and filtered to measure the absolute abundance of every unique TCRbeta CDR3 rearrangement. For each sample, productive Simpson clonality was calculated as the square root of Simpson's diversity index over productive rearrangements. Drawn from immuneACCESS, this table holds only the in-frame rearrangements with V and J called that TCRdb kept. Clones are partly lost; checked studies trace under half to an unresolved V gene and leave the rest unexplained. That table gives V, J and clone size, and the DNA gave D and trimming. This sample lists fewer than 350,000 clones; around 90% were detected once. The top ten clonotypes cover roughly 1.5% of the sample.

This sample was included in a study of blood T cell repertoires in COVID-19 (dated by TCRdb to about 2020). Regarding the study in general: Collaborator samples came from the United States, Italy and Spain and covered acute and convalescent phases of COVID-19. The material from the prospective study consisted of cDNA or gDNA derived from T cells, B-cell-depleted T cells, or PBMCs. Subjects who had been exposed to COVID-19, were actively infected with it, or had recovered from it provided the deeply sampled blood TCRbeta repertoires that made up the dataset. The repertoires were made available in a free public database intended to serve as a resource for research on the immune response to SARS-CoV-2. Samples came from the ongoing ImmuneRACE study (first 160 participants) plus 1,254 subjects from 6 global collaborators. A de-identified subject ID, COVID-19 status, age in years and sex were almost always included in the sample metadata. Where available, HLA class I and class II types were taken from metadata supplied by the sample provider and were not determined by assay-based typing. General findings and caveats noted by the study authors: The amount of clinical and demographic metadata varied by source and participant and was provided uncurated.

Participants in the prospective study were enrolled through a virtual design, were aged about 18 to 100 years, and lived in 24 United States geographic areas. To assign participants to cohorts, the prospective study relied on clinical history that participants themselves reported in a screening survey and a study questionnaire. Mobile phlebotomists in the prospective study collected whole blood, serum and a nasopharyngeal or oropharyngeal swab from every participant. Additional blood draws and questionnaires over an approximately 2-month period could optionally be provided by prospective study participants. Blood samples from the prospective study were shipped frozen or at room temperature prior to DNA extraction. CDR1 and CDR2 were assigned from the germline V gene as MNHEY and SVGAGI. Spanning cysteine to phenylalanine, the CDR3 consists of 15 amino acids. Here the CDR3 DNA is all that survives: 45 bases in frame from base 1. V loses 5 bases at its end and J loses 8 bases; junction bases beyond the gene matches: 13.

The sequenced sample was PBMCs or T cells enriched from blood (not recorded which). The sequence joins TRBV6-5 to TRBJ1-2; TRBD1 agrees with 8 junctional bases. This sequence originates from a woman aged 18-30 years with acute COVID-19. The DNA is TGTGCCAGCAGTCGTCCCGGGACAGGTTTGTGGGGCTACACCTTC. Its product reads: CASSRPGTGLWGYTF.